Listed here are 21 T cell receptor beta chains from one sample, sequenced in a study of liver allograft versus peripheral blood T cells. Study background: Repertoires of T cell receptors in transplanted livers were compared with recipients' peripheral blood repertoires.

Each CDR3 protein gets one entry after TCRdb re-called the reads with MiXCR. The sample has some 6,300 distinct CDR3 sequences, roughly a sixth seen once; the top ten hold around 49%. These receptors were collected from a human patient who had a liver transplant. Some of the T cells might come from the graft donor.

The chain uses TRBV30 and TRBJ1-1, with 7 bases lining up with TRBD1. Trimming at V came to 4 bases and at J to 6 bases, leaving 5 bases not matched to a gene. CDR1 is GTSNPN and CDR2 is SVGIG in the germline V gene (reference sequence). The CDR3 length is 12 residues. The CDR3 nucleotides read TGTGCCTGGAAAGGGGGCAAACCTGAAGCTTTCTTT. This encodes CAWKGGKPEAFF.

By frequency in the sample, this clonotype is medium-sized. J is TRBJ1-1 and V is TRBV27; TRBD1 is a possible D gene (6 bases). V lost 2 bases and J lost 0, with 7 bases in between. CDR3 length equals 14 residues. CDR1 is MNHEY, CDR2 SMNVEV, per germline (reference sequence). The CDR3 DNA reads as TGTGCCAGCAGTTTAAAGGGGGTGAACACTGAAGCTTTCTTT. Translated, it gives CASSLKGVNTEAFF.

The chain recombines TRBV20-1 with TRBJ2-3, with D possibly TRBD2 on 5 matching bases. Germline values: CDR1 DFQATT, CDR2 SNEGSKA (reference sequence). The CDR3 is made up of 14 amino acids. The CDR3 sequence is CSTWRQTSTDTQYF. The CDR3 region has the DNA TGCAGCACGTGGAGGCAGACTAGCACAGATACGCAGTATTTT.

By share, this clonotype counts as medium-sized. The CDR3 region is CASSLDREYGQPQHF. The DNA for the CDR3 is TGTGCCAGCAGCCTCGACAGGGAATACGGTCAGCCCCAGCATTTT. The chain joins TRBV7-9 to TRBJ1-5, with 7 bases lining up with TRBD1. The V and J ends lost 5 bases and 6 bases, in that order; junction bases with no gene match: 10. The CDR3 is 15 amino acids. CDR1 SEHNR and CDR2 FQNEAQ come from the germline V gene (reference sequence).

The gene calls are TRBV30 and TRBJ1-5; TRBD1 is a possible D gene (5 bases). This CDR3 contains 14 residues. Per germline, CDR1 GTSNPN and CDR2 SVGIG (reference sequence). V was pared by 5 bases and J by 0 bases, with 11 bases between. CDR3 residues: CAWDWGFSNQPQHF. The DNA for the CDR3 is TGTGCCTGGGATTGGGGGTTTAGCAATCAGCCCCAGCATTTT.

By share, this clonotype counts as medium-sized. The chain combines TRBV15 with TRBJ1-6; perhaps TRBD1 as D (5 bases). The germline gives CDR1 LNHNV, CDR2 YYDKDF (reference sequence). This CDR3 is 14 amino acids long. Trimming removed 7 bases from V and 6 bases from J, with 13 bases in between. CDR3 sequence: CATNLGGVNSPLHF. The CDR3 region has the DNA TGTGCCACCAACCTCGGGGGGGTTAATTCACCCCTCCACTTT.

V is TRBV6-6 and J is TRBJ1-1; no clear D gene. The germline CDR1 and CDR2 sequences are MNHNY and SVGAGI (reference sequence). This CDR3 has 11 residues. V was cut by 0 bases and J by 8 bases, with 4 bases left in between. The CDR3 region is CASSYSEEAFF. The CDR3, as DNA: TGTGCCAGCAGTTACTCCGAAGAAGCTTTCTTT.

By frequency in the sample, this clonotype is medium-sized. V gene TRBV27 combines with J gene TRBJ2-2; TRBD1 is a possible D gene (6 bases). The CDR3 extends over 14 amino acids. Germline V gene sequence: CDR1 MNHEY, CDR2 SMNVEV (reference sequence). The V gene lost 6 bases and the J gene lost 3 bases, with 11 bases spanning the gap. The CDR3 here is CASRPGQDTGELFF. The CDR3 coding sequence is TGTGCCAGCAGGCCGGGACAAGACACCGGGGAGCTGTTTTTT.

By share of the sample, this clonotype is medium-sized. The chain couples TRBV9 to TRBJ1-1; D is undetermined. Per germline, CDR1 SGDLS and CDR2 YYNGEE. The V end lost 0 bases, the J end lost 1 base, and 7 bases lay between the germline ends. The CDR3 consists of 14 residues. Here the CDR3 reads CASSVGGANTEAFF. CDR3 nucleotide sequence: TGTGCCAGCAGCGTAGGAGGAGCGAACACTGAAGCTTTCTTT.

In nucleotides, the CDR3 is TGCAGTGCCAGCGGACTAGCGGGAGGGAGGTTTACAGATACGCAGTATTTT. Its translation: CSASGLAGGRFTDTQYF. The chain joins TRBV20-1 to TRBJ2-3; TRBD2 agrees at 15 bases. Germline V gene data show CDR1 as DFQATT and CDR2 as SNEGSKA (reference sequence). Trimming took 6 bases from V and 3 from J; bases not matched to a gene: 10. The CDR3 spans 17 residues.

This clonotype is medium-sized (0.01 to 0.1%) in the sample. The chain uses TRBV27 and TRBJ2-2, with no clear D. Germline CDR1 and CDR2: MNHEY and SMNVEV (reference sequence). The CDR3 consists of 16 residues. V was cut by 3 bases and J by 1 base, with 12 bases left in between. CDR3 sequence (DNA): TGTGCCAGCAGTTTGACGCCCTGGGAGAACACCGGGGAGCTGTTTTTT. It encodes CASSLTPWENTGELFF.

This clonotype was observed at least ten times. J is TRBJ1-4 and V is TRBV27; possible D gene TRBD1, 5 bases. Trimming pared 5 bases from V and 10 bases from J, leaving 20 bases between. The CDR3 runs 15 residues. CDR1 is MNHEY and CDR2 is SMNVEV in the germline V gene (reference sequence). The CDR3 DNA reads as TGTGCCAGCAGTCCCGCTACAGGCCCGGTTGTAAAACTGTTTTTT. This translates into CASSPATGPVVKLFF.

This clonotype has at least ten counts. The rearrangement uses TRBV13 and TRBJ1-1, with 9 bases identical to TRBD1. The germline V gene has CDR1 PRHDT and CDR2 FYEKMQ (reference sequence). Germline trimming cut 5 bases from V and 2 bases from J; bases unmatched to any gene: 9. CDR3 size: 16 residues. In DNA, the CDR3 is TGTGCCAGCAGCGGGGTCGGGACAGGGCCAAACACTGAAGCTTTCTTT. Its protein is CASSGVGTGPNTEAFF.

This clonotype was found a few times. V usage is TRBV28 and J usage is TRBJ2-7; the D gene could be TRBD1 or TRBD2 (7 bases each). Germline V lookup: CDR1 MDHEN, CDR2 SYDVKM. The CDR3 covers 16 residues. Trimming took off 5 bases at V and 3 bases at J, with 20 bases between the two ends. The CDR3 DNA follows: TGTGCCAGCAGTGTGGCAAATGACAGGGAGGGCTACGAGCAGTACTTC. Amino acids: CASSVANDREGYEQYF.

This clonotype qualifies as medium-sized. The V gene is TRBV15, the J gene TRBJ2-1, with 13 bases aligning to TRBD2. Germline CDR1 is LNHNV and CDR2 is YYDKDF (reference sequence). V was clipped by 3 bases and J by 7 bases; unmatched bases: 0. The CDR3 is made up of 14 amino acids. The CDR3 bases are TGTGCCACCAGCAGGACTAGCGGGAGGAATGAGCAGTTCTTC. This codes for CATSRTSGRNEQFF.

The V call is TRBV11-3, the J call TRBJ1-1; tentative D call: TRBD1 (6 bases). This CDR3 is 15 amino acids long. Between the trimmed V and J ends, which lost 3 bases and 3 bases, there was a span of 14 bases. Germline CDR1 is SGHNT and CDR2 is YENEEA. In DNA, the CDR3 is TGTGCCAGCAGCTTGGGTACAGGGATAGACACTGAAGCTTTCTTT. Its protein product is CASSLGTGIDTEAFF.

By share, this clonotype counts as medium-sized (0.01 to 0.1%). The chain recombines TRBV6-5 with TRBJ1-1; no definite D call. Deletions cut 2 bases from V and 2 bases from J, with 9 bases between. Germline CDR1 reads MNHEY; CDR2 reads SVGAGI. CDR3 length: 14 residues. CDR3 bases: TGTGCCAGCAGTTACCTCGAAGGCAACACTGAAGCTTTCTTT. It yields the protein CASSYLEGNTEAFF.

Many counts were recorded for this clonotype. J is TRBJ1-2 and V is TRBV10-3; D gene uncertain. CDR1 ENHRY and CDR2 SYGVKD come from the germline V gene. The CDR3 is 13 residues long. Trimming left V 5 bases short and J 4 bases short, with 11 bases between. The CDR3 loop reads CAISLDVFYGYTF. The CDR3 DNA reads TGTGCCATCAGTTTGGACGTATTCTATGGCTACACCTTC.

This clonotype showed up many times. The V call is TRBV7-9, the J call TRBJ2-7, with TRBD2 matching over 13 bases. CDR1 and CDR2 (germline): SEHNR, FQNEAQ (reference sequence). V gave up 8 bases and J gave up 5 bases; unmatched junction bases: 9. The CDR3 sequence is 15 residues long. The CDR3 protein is CASGPRTSGGNEQYF. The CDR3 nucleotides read TGTGCCAGCGGTCCCCGGACTAGCGGGGGTAACGAGCAGTACTTC.

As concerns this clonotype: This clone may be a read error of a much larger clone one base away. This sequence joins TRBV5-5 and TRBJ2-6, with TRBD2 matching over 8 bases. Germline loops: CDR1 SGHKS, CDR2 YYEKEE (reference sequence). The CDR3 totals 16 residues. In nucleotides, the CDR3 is TGTGCCAGCAGCCGGGGGGGGGTCTCTGGGGCCAACGCCCTGACTTTC. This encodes CASSRGGVSGANALTF.

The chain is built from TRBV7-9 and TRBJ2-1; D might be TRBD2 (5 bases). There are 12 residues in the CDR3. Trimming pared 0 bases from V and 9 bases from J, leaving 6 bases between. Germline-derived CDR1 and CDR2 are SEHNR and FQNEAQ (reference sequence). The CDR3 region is CASSLAGVEQFF. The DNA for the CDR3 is TGTGCCAGCAGCTTAGCGGGAGTTGAGCAGTTCTTC.